Given below is one TCR beta chain in context. It has no known antigen specificity. Base qualities are not recorded, but no much larger clone differs from it by a single base. These data come from a study of PD-1 blockade in mismatch repair-deficient tumors (dated by TCRdb to the late 2010s). Regarding the research as a whole: The trial enrolled roughly 83 consecutive patients with more than ten mismatch repair-deficient cancer types between 2013 and 2016, all previously treated and progressing. Deep sequencing of TCR CDR3 regions was used to track tumor-associated T cell clones in peripheral blood of patients responding to PD-1 blockade.

Findings and caveats that apply to the study as a whole: Clones residing in the tumor, which were often undetectable in blood before treatment, expanded quickly after pembrolizumab and then contracted, generally before radiologic responses.

Library preparation employed the immunoSEQ multiplex PCR assay. TCRdb took this table from immuneACCESS and kept in-frame rearrangements with V and J called. Such tables lack part of the clones; where checked against another copy, unresolved V genes explain under half of the gap, and the rest is unexplained. The sample records 50,000 to 75,000 clones, about nine tenths of which are singletons. Jointly, the top ten make up about 14% of the sample. The CDR3 measures 14 amino acids from cysteine to phenylalanine. Just CDR3 DNA is preserved here, 42 bases in frame from base 1. Based on the germline V gene (reference sequence), the CDR1 and CDR2 sequences are SEHNR and FQNEAQ. V is trimmed back by 5 bases and J by 0 bases, and the junction contains 3 bases that no gene match accounts for. Mismatch repair deficiency in every enrolled patient was established by polymerase chain reaction or immunohistochemistry. TCR sequencing was carried out for a few patients who responded to pembrolizumab therapy. The phase II trial prospectively evaluated PD-1 blockade with pembrolizumab in advanced mismatch repair-deficient cancers, independent of tissue of origin. Peripheral blood T cell samples were serially collected before and at multiple times after PD-1 blockade was started. Blood sampling time points were reported as weeks after the first dose of pembrolizumab.

Rearrangement joined TRBV7-9 to TRBJ1-1, with 7 central nucleotides matching TRBD1. The TCR originated in an adult with mismatch repair-deficient cancer. The sample in question was peripheral blood, obtained 52 weeks after starting pembrolizumab. The bases read TGTGCCAGCAGCGCGGACAGGCTGAACACTGAAGCTTTCTTT. Its protein is CASSADRLNTEAFF. Supplemented by the reference TRBV7-9 and TRBJ1-1 proteins around the CDR3, the complete variable domain is DTGVSQNPRHKITKRGQNVTFRCDPISEHNRLYWYRQTLGQGPEFLTYFQNEAQLEKSRLLSDRFSAERPKGSFSTLEIQRTEQGDSAMYLCASSADRLNTEAFFGQGTRLTVV.